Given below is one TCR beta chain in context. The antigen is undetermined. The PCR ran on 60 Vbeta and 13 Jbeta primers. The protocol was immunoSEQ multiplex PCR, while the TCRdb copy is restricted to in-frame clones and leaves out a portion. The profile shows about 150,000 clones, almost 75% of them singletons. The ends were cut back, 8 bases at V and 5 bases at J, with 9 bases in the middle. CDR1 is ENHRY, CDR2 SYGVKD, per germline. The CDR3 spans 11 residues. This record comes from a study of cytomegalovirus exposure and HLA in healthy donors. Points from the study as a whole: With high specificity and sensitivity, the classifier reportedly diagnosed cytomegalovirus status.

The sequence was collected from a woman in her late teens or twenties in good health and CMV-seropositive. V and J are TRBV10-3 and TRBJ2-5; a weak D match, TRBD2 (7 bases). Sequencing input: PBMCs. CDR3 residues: CAIGGGETQYF. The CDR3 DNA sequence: TGTGCCATCGGGGGGGGCGAGACCCAGTACTTC.